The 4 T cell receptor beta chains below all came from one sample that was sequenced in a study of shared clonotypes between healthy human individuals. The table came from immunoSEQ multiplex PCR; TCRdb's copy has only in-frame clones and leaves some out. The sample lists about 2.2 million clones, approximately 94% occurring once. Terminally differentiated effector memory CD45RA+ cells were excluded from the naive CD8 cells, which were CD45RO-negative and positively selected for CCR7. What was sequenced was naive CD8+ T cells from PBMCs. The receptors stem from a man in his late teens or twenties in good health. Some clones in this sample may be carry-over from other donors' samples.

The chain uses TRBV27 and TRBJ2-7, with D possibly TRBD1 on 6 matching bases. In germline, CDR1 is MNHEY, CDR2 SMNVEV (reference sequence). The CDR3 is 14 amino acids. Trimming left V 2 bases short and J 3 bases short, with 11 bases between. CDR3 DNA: TGTGCCAGCAGTTTAGATGACAGGTACTACGAGCAGTACTTC. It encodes CASSLDDRYYEQYF.

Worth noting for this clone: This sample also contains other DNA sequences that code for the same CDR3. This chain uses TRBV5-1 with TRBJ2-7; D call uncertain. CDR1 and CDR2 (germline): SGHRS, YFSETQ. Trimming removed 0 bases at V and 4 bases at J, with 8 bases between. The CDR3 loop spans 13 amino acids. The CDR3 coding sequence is TGCGCCAGCAGCTTGGGGGGTACGTACGAGCAGTACTTC. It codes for CASSLGGTYEQYF.

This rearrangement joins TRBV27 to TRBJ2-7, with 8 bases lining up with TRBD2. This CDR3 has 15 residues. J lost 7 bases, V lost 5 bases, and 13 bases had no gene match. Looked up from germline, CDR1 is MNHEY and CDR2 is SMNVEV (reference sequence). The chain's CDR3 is CASSPSTSESGEQYF. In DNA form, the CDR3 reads TGTGCCAGCAGTCCCTCGACTAGCGAGTCTGGGGAGCAGTACTTC.

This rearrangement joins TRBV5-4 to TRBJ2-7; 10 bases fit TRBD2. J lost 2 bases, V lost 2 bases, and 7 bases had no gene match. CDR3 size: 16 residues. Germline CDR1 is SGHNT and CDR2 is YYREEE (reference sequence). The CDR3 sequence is CASSFLGTSVPYEQYF. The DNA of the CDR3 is TGTGCCAGCAGCTTCCTCGGGACTAGCGTTCCCTACGAGCAGTACTTC.